This TCR beta chain was recovered during a study of T cell changes during pregnancy in multiple sclerosis. Germline-derived CDR1 and CDR2 are PRHDT and FYEKMQ (reference sequence). The CDR3 is 14 residues long. The V end was cut by 3 bases, the J end by 5 bases, with 14 bases between. Sequencing used immunoSEQ multiplex PCR; TCRdb keeps in-frame clones, though not all of them. This table holds tens of thousands of clones, about 91% found once. The chain joins TRBV13 to TRBJ2-7, with D tentatively TRBD1 (6 bases). This TCR came from a female donor in good health, enrolled as a control in a pregnancy study. The specimen was CD4+ T cells from peripheral blood mononuclear cells, collected after pregnancy. CDR3 nucleotide sequence: TGTGCCAGCAGCTTTCCACAGGGACGGGACGAGCAGTACTTC. Encoded protein: CASSFPQGRDEQYF.